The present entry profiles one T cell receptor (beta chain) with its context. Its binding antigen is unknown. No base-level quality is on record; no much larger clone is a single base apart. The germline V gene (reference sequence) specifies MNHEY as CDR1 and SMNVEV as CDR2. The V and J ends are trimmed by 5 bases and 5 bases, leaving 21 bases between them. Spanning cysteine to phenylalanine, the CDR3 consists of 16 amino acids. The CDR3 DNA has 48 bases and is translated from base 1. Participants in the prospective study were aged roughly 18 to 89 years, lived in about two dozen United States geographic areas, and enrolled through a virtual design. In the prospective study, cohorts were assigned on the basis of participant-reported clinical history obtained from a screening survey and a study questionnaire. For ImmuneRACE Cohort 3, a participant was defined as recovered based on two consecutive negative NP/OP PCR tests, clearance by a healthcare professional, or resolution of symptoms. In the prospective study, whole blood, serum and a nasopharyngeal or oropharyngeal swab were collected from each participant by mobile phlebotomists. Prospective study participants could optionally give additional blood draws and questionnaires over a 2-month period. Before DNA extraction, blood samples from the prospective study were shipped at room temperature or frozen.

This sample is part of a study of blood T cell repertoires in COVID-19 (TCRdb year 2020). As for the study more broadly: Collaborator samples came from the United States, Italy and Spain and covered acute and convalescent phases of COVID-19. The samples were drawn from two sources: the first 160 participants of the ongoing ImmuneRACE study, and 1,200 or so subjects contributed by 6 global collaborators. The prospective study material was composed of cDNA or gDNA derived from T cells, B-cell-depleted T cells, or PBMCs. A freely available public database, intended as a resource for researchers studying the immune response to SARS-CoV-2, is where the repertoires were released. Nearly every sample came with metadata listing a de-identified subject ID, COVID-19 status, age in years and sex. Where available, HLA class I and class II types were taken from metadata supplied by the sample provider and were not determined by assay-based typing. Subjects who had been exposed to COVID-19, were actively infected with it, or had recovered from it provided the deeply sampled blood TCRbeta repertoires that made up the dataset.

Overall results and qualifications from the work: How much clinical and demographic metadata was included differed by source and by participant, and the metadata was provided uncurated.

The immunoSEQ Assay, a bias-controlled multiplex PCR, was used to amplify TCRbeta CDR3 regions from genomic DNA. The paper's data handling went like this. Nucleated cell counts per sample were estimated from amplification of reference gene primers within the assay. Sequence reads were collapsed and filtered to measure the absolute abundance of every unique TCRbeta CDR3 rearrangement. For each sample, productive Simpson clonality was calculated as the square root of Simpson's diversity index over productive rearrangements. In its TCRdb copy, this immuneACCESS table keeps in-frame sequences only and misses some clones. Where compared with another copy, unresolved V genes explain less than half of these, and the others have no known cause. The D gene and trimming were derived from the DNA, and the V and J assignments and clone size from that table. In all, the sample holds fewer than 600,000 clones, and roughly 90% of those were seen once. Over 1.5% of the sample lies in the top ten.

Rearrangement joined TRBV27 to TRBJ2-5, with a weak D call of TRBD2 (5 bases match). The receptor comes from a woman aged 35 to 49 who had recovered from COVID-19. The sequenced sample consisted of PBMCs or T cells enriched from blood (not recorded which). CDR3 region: CASSLLGSGPRETQYF. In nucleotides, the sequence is TGTGCCAGCAGTCTCCTGGGGAGCGGACCTCGGGAGACCCAGTACTTC.